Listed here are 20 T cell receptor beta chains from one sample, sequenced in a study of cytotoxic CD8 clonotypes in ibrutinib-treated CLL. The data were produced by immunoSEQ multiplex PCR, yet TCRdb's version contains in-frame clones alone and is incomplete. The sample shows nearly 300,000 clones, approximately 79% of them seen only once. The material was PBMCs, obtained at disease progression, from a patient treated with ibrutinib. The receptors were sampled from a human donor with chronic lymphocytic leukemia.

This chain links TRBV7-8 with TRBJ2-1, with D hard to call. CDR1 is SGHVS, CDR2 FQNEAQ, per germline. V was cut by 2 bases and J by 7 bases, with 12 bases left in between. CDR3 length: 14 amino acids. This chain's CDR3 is CASSLKQRPNEQFF. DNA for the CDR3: TGTGCCAGCAGCTTAAAACAGCGACCAAATGAGCAGTTCTTC.

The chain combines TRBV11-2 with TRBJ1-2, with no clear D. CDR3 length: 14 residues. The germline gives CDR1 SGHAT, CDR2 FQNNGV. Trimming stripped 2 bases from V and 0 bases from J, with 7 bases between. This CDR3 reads CASSLFQSNYGYTF. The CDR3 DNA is TGTGCCAGCAGCTTATTCCAGTCTAACTATGGCTACACCTTC. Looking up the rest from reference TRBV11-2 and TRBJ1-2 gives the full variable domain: EAGVAQSPRYKIIEKRQSVAFWCNPISGHATLYWYQQILGQGPKLLIQFQNNGVVDDSQLPKDRFSAERLKGVDSTLKIQPAKLEDSAVYLCASSLFQSNYGYTFGSGTRLTVV.

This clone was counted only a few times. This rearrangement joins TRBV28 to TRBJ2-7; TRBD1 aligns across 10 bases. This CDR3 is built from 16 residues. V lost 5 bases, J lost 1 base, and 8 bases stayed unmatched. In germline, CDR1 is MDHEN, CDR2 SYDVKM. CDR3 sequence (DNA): TGTGCCAGCAGTCGACAGGGGGCGGTTTTGTCCTACGAGCAGTACTTC. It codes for CASSRQGAVLSYEQYF.

This chain's CDR3 is CASSFGSVTDTQYF. In nucleotides, the CDR3 is TGTGCCAGCAGTTTTGGCAGCGTCACAGATACGCAGTATTTT. V is TRBV28 and J is TRBJ2-3; D not certain. Trimming cost V 3 bases and J 2 bases, with 9 bases left between them. The CDR3 consists of 14 residues. Germline CDR1 reads MDHEN; CDR2 reads SYDVKM.

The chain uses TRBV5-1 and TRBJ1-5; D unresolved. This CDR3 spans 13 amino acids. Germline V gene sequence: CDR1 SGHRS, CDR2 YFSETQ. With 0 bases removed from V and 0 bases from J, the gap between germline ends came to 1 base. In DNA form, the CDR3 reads TGCGCCAGCAGCTTGGGTAGCAATCAGCCCCAGCATTTT. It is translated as CASSLGSNQPQHF.

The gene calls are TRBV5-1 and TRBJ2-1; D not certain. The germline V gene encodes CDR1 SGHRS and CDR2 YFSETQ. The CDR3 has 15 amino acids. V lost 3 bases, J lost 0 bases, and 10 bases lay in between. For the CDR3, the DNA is TGCGCCAGCAGCTCCGCCCGAGACTCCTACAATGAGCAGTTCTTC. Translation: CASSSARDSYNEQFF.

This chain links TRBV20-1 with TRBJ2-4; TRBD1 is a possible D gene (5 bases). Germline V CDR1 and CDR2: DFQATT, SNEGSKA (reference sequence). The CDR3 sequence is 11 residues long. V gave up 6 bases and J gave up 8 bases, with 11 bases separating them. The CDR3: CSAGPRDIQYF. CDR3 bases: TGCAGTGCCGGACCCAGGGACATTCAGTACTTC.

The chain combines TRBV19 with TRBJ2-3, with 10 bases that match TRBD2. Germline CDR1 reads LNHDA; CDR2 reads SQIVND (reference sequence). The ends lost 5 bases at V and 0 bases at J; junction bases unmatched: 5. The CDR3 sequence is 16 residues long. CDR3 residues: CASSGWTSGSTDTQYF. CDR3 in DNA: TGTGCCAGTAGTGGCTGGACTAGCGGAAGCACAGATACGCAGTATTTT.

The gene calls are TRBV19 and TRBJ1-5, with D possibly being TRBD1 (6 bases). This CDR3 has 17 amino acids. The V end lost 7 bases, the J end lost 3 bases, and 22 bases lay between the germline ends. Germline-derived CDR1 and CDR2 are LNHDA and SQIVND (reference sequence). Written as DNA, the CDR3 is TGTGCCAGTATTAAAAGGGGGGGCCCTCTGGCCAATCAGCCCCAGCATTTT. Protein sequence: CASIKRGGPLANQPQHF.

The CDR3 DNA sequence: TGTGCCAGCAGCTTTGATAGCACGGGGTACGAGCAGTACTTC. Protein: CASSFDSTGYEQYF. The chain uses TRBV7-2 and TRBJ2-7; D possibly corresponds to TRBD2 (5 bases). The V gene's germline CDR1 is SGHTA and CDR2 FQGNSA. Trimming shortened V by 3 bases and J by 4 bases, and 13 bases separated the two germline ends. The CDR3 runs 14 residues. The full variable domain, its missing parts supplied by reference TRBV7-2 and TRBJ2-7, is GAGVSQSPSNKVTEKGKDVELRCDPISGHTALYWYRQSLGQGLEFLIYFQGNSAPDKSGLPSDRFSAERTGGSVSTLTIQRTQQEDSAVYLCASSFDSTGYEQYFGPGTRLTVT.

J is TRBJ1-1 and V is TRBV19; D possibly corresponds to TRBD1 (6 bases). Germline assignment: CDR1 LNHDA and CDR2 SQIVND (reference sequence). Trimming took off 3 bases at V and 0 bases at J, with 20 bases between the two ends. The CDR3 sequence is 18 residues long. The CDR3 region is CASSISGATFTMNTEAFF. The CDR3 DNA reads TGTGCCAGTAGTATTTCGGGGGCAACATTTACCATGAACACTGAAGCTTTCTTT.

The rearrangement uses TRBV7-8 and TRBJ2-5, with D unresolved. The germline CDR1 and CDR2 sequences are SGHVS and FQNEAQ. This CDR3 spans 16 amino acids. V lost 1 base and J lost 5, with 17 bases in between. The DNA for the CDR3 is TGTGCCAGCAGCTTAGTCGGATCAAGTAAACGGGAGACCCAGTACTTC. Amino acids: CASSLVGSSKRETQYF.

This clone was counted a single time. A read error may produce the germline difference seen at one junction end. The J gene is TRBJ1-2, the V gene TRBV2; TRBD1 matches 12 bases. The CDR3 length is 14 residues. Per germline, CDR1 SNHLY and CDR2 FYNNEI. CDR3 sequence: CASSEEGQGAPNHF. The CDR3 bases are TGTGCCAGCAGTGAAGAGGGACAGGGGGCTCCTAACCACTTC.

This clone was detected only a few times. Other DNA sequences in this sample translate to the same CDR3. Here the CDR3 reads CASSPPGQPQHF. CDR3 DNA: TGTGCCAGCTCACCACCCGGGCAGCCCCAGCATTTT. The rearrangement uses TRBV18 and TRBJ1-5; D is unresolved. The CDR3 has 12 amino acids. V lost 0 bases and J lost 7, with 4 bases in between. Germline assignment: CDR1 KGHSH and CDR2 LQKENI.

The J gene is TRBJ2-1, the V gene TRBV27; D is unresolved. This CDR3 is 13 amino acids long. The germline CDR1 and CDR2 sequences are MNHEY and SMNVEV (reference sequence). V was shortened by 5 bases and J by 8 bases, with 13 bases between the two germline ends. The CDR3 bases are TGTGCCAGCAGTCCCTTTAGGGTGCATGAGCAGTTCTTC. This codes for CASSPFRVHEQFF.

The CDR3 coding sequence is TGTGCCAGCAGGTCCGGGGCCTTATCCTACGAGCAGTACTTC. As protein: CASRSGALSYEQYF. The rearrangement uses TRBV28 and TRBJ2-7; D may correspond to TRBD1 or TRBD2 (5 bases each). The CDR3 is 14 amino acids. Trimming pared 6 bases from V and 1 base from J, leaving 13 bases between. The germline V gene encodes CDR1 MDHEN and CDR2 SYDVKM. Full variable domain (rest looked up from reference TRBV28 and TRBJ2-7): DVKVTQSSRYLVKRTGEKVFLECVQDMDHENMFWYRQDPGLGLRLIYFSYDVKMKEKGDIPEGYSVSREKKERFSLILESASTNQTSMYLCASRSGALSYEQYFGPGTRLTVT.

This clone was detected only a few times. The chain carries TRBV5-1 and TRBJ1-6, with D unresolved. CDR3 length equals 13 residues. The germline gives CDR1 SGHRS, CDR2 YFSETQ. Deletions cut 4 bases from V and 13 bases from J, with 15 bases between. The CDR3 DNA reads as TGCGCCAGCAGCCCGACCTTGATGGATCCCCTCCACTTT. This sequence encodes CASSPTLMDPLHF. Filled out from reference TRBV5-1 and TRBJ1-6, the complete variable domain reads KAGVTQTPRYLIKTRGQQVTLSCSPISGHRSVSWYQQTPGQGLQFLFEYFSETQRNKGNFPGRFSGRQFSNSRSEMNVSTLELGDSALYLCASSPTLMDPLHFGNGTRLTVT.

CDR3 sequence (DNA): TGTGCCAGCAGCTTAGGCCGAGTAGCGGGGGGTTTCAATGAGCAGTTCTTC. Residues: CASSLGRVAGGFNEQFF. The genes are TRBV13 and TRBJ2-1, with 10 bases aligning to TRBD2. CDR1 and CDR2 (germline): PRHDT, FYEKMQ (reference sequence). The CDR3 loop spans 17 amino acids. The V and J ends lost 0 bases and 6 bases, in that order; junction bases with no gene match: 8.

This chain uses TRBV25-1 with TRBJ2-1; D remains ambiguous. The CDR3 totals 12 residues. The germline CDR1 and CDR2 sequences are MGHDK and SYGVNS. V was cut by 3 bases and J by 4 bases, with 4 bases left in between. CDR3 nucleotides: TGTGCCAGCAGTGACCTATACAATGAGCAGTTCTTC. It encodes CASSDLYNEQFF.

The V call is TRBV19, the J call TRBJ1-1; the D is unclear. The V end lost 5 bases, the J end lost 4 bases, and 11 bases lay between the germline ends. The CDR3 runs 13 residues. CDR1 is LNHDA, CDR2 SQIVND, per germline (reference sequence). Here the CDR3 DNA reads TGTGCCAGTAGTCCAGGTGTTATCACTGAAGCTTTCTTT. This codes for CASSPGVITEAFF.